This T cell receptor (beta chain) is from a study of OX40 agonist ivuxolimab in advanced cancers. This CDR3 is built from 14 residues. V dropped 3 bases and J dropped 1 base, with 9 bases sitting between them. Germline V gene sequence: CDR1 KGHSH, CDR2 LQKENI. About this clone itself: No antigen is known for it.

Study-level points and caveats: The mean number of expanded clones was higher in CD8+ T cells than in CD4+.

Assay used: immunoSEQ multiplex PCR; TCRdb lists only in-frame clones, some missing. Among about 64,000 clones listed, about 88% were seen once. The sequence came from an adult with an advanced solid tumor such as melanoma, head and neck, liver or kidney cancer. The chain combines TRBV18 with TRBJ1-1; D remains unclear. Sequenced here: CD4+ or CD8+ T cells sorted from blood, sampled in a trial of the OX40 agonist ivuxolimab. CDR3 nucleotide sequence: TGTGCCAGCTCACCTTTTGGATCGAACACTGAAGCTTTCTTT. Its translation: CASSPFGSNTEAFF.